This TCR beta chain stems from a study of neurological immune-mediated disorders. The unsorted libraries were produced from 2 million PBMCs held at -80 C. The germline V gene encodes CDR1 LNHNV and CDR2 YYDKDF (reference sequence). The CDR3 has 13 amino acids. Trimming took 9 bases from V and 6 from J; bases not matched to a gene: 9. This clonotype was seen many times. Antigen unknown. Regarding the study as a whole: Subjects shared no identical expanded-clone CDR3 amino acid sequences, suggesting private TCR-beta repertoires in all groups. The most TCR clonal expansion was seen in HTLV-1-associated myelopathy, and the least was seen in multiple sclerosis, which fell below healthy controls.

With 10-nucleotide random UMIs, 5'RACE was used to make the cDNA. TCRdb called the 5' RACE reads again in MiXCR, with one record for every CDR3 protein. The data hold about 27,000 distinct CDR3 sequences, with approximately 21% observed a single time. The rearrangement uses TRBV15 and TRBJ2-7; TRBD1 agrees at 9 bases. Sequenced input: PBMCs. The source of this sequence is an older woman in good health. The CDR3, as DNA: TGTGCCACGAAGTTCGGACAGGGGAGCGAGCAGTACTTC. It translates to CATKFGQGSEQYF.